The 10 T cell receptor beta chains in this list originate from one sample, sequenced in a study of blood T cell repertoires in COVID-19. Some clones are missing from TCRdb's copy, which holds only in-frame ones; the method was immunoSEQ multiplex PCR. This table holds 250,000 or so clones, approximately 86% found once. Sequencing input: peripheral blood. These receptor sequences come from a middle-aged man with active or convalescent COVID-19.

The chain uses TRBV29-1 and TRBJ2-5; 11 nucleotides line up with TRBD1. Germline V gene lookup returns CDR1 SQVTM and CDR2 ANQGSEA. CDR3 length: 13 residues. The DNA of the CDR3 is TGCAGGGGGGACAGGGGGAACGGGGAGACCCAGTACTTC. Translated: CRGDRGNGETQYF. Based on the CDR3 plus reference TRBV29-1 and TRBJ2-5, the full variable domain is SAVISQKPSRDICQRGTSLTIQCQVDSQVTMMFWYRQQPGQSLTLIATANQGSEATYESGFVIDKFPISRPNLTFSTLTVSNMSPEDSSIYLCRGDRGNGETQYFGPGTRLLVL.

The chain recombines TRBV20-1 with TRBJ1-2; tentatively, D is TRBD1 (6 bases). V gave up 5 bases and J gave up 8 bases, with 12 bases separating them. CDR1 and CDR2 from the germline V gene are DFQATT and SNEGSKA (reference sequence). The CDR3 covers 11 residues. In DNA form, the CDR3 reads TGCAGTGCTGCAAACAGGGAAGGCTACACCTTC. Translation: CSAANREGYTF.

This clone is a singleton in its sample. This sequence joins TRBV29-1 and TRBJ1-4; D not certain. The CDR3 is 15 residues long. In germline, CDR1 is SQVTM, CDR2 ANQGSEA. V was trimmed by 4 bases and J by 4 bases, leaving 16 bases between them. This CDR3 is CSVAAASSVNEKLFF. The CDR3 bases are TGCAGCGTTGCGGCAGCATCTAGTGTTAATGAAAAACTGTTTTTT. Drawing the rest from reference TRBV29-1 and TRBJ1-4, the complete variable domain is SAVISQKPSRDICQRGTSLTIQCQVDSQVTMMFWYRQQPGQSLTLIATANQGSEATYESGFVIDKFPISRPNLTFSTLTVSNMSPEDSSIYLCSVAAASSVNEKLFFGSGTQLSVL.

This chain connects TRBV27 to TRBJ2-1; TRBD1 agrees at 11 bases. CDR1 is MNHEY and CDR2 is SMNVEV in the germline V gene (reference sequence). V trimming: 5 bases; J trimming: 7 bases; junction bases outside the gene matches: 10. This CDR3 contains 16 residues. The CDR3 region is CASSDIPGTGGNEQFF. The CDR3 coding sequence is TGTGCCAGCAGTGATATCCCCGGGACAGGGGGTAATGAGCAGTTCTTC.

The rearrangement links TRBV28 to TRBJ2-1; TRBD2 matches 9 bases. The trim removed 8 bases at V and 10 bases at J, leaving 9 bases unmatched. Germline V lookup: CDR1 MDHEN, CDR2 SYDVKM. The CDR3 runs 13 residues. Here the CDR3 DNA reads TGTGCCAGCGTTCCCTCGACTAGCGGAGAGCAGTTCTTC. Translated, it gives CASVPSTSGEQFF.

A few counts support this clone. V usage is TRBV10-1 and J usage is TRBJ1-6; D not resolved. Deletions cut 4 bases from V and 6 bases from J, with 7 bases between. This CDR3 spans 13 amino acids. Germline values: CDR1 WNHNN, CDR2 SYGVQD (reference sequence). CDR3 sequence (DNA): TGCGCCAGCAGTGTAGAGCCTAATTCACCCCTCCACTTT. This encodes CASSVEPNSPLHF.

The chain carries TRBV11-2 and TRBJ1-1; 7 bases map to TRBD1. CDR3 length equals 13 residues. V shed 5 bases, J shed 3 bases, and the junction held 3 bases outside the gene matches. Germline V gene lookup returns CDR1 SGHAT and CDR2 FQNNGV. This CDR3 is CASSRDSYTEAFF. Here the CDR3 DNA reads TGTGCCAGCAGCCGGGACAGCTACACTGAAGCTTTCTTT.

The V gene is TRBV10-3, the J gene TRBJ1-2; TRBD1 agrees at 10 bases. The CDR3 sequence is 11 residues long. V lost 10 bases and J lost 8; bases outside the gene matches: 4. CDR1 and CDR2 (germline): ENHRY, SYGVKD. This CDR3 is CATGTGAGYTF. DNA for the CDR3: TGTGCCACCGGGACAGGGGCAGGCTACACCTTC.

The chain combines TRBV7-2 with TRBJ1-1; a possible D gene is TRBD1 (5 bases). Germline V gives CDR1 SGHTA, CDR2 FQGNSA. This CDR3 spans 15 amino acids. The V end lost 5 bases, the J end lost 11 bases, and 24 bases lay between the germline ends. CDR3 nucleotides: TGTGCCAGCAGCCTATCCAAGGTTAGGGGCTGGGGTGCTTTCTTT. It encodes CASSLSKVRGWGAFF. The whole variable domain, remainder taken from reference TRBV7-2 and TRBJ1-1, is GAGVSQSPSNKVTEKGKDVELRCDPISGHTALYWYRQSLGQGLEFLIYFQGNSAPDKSGLPSDRFSAERTGGSVSTLTIQRTQQEDSAVYLCASSLSKVRGWGAFFGQGTRLTVV.

The rearrangement uses TRBV2 and TRBJ1-1; no definite D call. V lost 6 bases to trimming and J lost 4 bases, with 15 bases between them. CDR1 and CDR2 from the germline V gene are SNHLY and FYNNEI. The CDR3 is made up of 14 amino acids. This chain's CDR3 is CASRRSGVSTEAFF. The DNA of the CDR3 is TGTGCCAGCAGGCGGTCCGGGGTGAGCACTGAAGCTTTCTTT. The full variable domain, completed using reference TRBV2 and TRBJ1-1, is EPEVTQTPSHQVTQMGQEVILRCVPISNHLYFYWYRQILGQKVEFLVSFYNNEISEKSEIFDDQFSVERPDGSNFTLKIRSTKLEDSAMYFCASRRSGVSTEAFFGQGTRLTVV.